These 8 T cell receptor beta chains were sequenced from one sample in a study of control samples from healthy donors and cancer patients. Libraries were prepared by immunoSEQ multiplex PCR; TCRdb keeps only in-frame clonotypes and omits some of them. This table holds around 110,000 clones, 93% found once. The sample taken for sequencing was blood. The receptor source for this set is a young man in good health.

The rearrangement uses TRBV9 and TRBJ1-2; TRBD1 matches at 7 bases. The length of the CDR3 is 13 residues. V lost 3 bases, J lost 7 bases, and 6 bases stayed unmatched. Germline lookup yields CDR1 SGDLS and CDR2 YYNGEE. CDR3 sequence: CASSAPGGVGYTF. In DNA, the CDR3 is TGTGCCAGCAGCGCCCCAGGGGGTGTTGGCTACACCTTC.

The CDR3 DNA follows: TGCAGCGTTGATCCCGGCAACGGGGAGCTGTTTTTT. The encoded protein is CSVDPGNGELFF. The gene calls are TRBV29-1 and TRBJ2-2; no clear D gene. The V gene's germline CDR1 is SQVTM and CDR2 ANQGSEA. V lost 3 bases and J lost 7, with 9 bases in between. The CDR3 runs to 12 residues.

As concerns this clone: The conserved phenylalanine or tryptophan normally closing the CDR3 is absent here, so this likely arose from a read error. The rearrangement links TRBV6-5 to TRBJ1-1; 7 positions match TRBD1. Looked up from germline, CDR1 is MNHEY and CDR2 is SVGAGI. With 4 bases clipped from V and 7 bases from J, the junction kept 9 bases outside the gene matches. This CDR3 is 14 amino acids long. The DNA for the CDR3 is TGTGCCAGCAGTTCCTTGGGAGACAGGGTTGAAGCTTTCTCT. It codes for CASSSLGDRVEAFS.

The V gene is TRBV5-4, the J gene TRBJ2-1; 14 bases are a match to TRBD2. The V gene's germline CDR1 is SGHNT and CDR2 YYREEE (reference sequence). CDR3 size: 15 residues. Trimming took 2 bases from V and 7 from J; bases not matched to a gene: 2. The DNA of the CDR3 is TGTGCCAGCAGCTTCGGACTAGCGGGGGGAAATGAGCAGTTCTTC. This sequence encodes CASSFGLAGGNEQFF.

The chain uses TRBV4-2 and TRBJ2-2, with D possibly TRBD2 on 5 matching bases. The CDR3 covers 17 residues. Deletions cut 4 bases from V and 0 bases from J, with 15 bases between. Germline V CDR1 and CDR2: LGHNA, YNFKEQ. CDR3 amino acids: CASSPFLSGTNTGELFF. CDR3 bases: TGTGCCAGCAGCCCGTTCTTAAGCGGAACGAACACCGGGGAGCTGTTTTTT.

The V and J genes are TRBV7-2 and TRBJ2-5, with D unresolved. The CDR3 has 11 residues. Germline assignment: CDR1 SGHTA and CDR2 FQGNSA. V dropped 0 bases and J dropped 5 bases, with 1 base sitting between them. As DNA, the CDR3 is TGTGCCAGCAGCTTAGCGGAGACCCAGTACTTC. It translates to CASSLAETQYF.

This chain uses TRBV5-1 with TRBJ2-3; 7 positions match TRBD1. Germline V CDR1 and CDR2: SGHRS, YFSETQ. The CDR3 has 15 amino acids. V shed 3 bases and J 2 bases; nucleotides not matched to a gene: 6. Here the CDR3 reads CASSSTGQSTDTQYF. The CDR3 DNA reads TGCGCCAGCAGCTCGACAGGGCAATCCACAGATACGCAGTATTTT.

This chain joins TRBV4-1 and TRBJ1-2; the D gene is possibly TRBD1 (6 bases). This CDR3 is 19 amino acids long. Per the germline V gene, CDR1 is MGHRA and CDR2 is YSYEKL. Trimming removed 0 bases from V and 6 bases from J, with 26 bases in between. This CDR3 is CASSQDRGGVRITTNGYTF. DNA of the CDR3: TGCGCCAGCAGCCAAGATCGAGGGGGTGTCCGGATAACAACTAATGGCTACACCTTC.